This T cell receptor beta chain derives from a study of OX40 agonist ivuxolimab in advanced cancers. Study context: Patients were dosed with the agonistic anti-OX40 (CD134) antibody ivuxolimab.

Findings and caveats of the study: Circulating CD4+ and CD8+ T cells showed clonal expansion by week 6 at 0.1 to 3.0 mg/kg. Among T cells, CD8+ cells averaged more expanded clones than CD4+ cells.

As to this clone: Its antigen is not known.

With baseline, cycle 4 day 1, and cycle 7 day 1 as timepoints, blood was sampled. Trimming stripped 8 bases from V and 0 bases from J, with 7 bases between. Germline V gene data show CDR1 as SNHLY and CDR2 as FYNNEI. This CDR3 is 12 amino acids long. TCRdb's table, derived via immunoSEQ multiplex PCR, lists solely in-frame clones and lacks some. Of 35,000 to 40,000 clones listed, about 86% are singletons. Source: CD4+ or CD8+ T cells sorted from blood, taken in a trial of the OX40 agonist ivuxolimab. This TCR derives from an adult with an advanced solid tumor such as melanoma, head and neck, liver or kidney cancer. The V and J genes are TRBV2 and TRBJ1-1; D not resolved. CDR3 amino acids: CASRRMNTEAFF. The DNA of the CDR3 is TGTGCCAGCCGTAGAATGAACACTGAAGCTTTCTTT.